The rows below give T cell receptor beta chains drawn from one sample of a study of cytomegalovirus exposure and HLA in healthy donors. Produced via immunoSEQ multiplex PCR; TCRdb's table is partial and in-frame only. The table records 75,000 to 90,000 clones, 74% of them present only once. Input material: PBMCs. The receptors shown here come from a man aged 30 to 45 in good health and CMV-seropositive. Each CDR3 is given without its conserved first and last residue. A D gene is named only where the DNA matches it firmly. Clone size is shown for a subset of rows, as once, few, many or a class of expanded clone.

V gene	clone size	D gene	CDR3 protein
TRBV5-1	NA	TRBD2	ASSLGGSSYNEQF
TRBV4-2	NA	NA	ASSQGVTGQINTEAF
TRBV5-8	few	NA	ASSTGTSYEKLF
TRBV5-1	NA	NA	ASSLGLPPDTGELF
TRBV6-1	NA	NA	ASRDTFYGYT
TRBV2	NA	NA	ASRGTGVGLYEQY
TRBV7-9	NA	NA	ASSLDSPNTGELF
TRBV6-1	few	NA	ASSEMGSGKNIQY
TRBV5-1	NA	TRBD2	ASMLSGTRSGELF
TRBV5-6	NA	NA	ASSLEWGTENTIY
TRBV19	NA	NA	ASKGGDFYSTNEKLF
TRBV25-1	many	NA	ASSLSTEAF
TRBV28	NA	NA	ASSERDYGYT
TRBV28	few	TRBD2	ASSFMGGTSGSYNEQF
TRBV6-1	NA	TRBD1	ASSETGGSGANVLT
TRBV27	NA	TRBD2	ASSLNGRPADTQY
TRBV7-2	few	TRBD1	ASSLRQGGEKLF
TRBV2	NA	TRBD2	ASSPIGGGGEQY
TRBV7-9	few	TRBD1	ASSPPGGGSYGYT
TRBV6-6	NA	TRBD1	ASSRSTGGYGYT
TRBV5-4	NA	NA	ASSFSGQGLDEQF
TRBV7-8	NA	TRBD1	ASKPGQGHETQY
TRBV6-1	few	NA	ASSEHLSSYNEQF
TRBV7-2	NA	TRBD2	ASSPRTSGSHEQY
TRBV7-7	NA	NA	ASSSSPGLHRDEQF
TRBV6-1	medium-sized	NA	ASSGEKGSDQPQH
TRBV10-3	NA	TRBD1	AITPQGEYNEQF
TRBV7-9	few	TRBD2	ASSSRLAGTDTQY
TRBV10-3	NA	NA	AISGFERGESYEQY
TRBV7-2	NA	NA	ASSLLALRGEQY
TRBV30	NA	TRBD2	AWSPGLDEQY
TRBV6-1	NA	TRBD1	ASKTSTGGTDTQY
TRBV4-1	NA	TRBD2	ASSRSGGGLRETQY
TRBV10-3	NA	TRBD1	AITSTGSQDTEAF
TRBV5-8	few	NA	ASSLGQFIQY
TRBV5-6	NA	TRBD1	ASSSRRGHWNEQF
TRBV5-4	once	NA	ASSLGGGAGNQPQH